What follows are 31 T cell receptor beta chains derived from one specimen sequenced in a study of technical replicates of blood from several donors. Measured with immunoSEQ multiplex PCR; TCRdb has only the in-frame clones, and not every one. Of over 60,000 clones in the sample, just over 90% are singletons; the top ten hold 0.2% to 0.3%. The sample taken for sequencing was T cells isolated from PBMCs. The receptors were gathered from a human donor in good health.

Only one count was recorded for this clone. The chain combines TRBV29-1 with TRBJ1-1; no firm D call. CDR3 length equals 14 residues. Deletions cut 3 bases from V and 1 base from J, with 12 bases between. Looked up from germline, CDR1 is SQVTM and CDR2 is ANQGSEA. The CDR3 coding sequence is TGCAGCGTTGAGAGGAGGCTTAAGAACACTGAAGCTTTCTTT. This codes for CSVERRLKNTEAFF.

The V call is TRBV4-1, the J call TRBJ2-1; 9 positions agree with TRBD1. This CDR3 has 17 amino acids. Germline CDR1 and CDR2: MGHRA and YSYEKL. J lost 2 bases, V lost 1 base, and 6 bases had no gene match. The CDR3 region is CASSQVNRQGAYNEQFF. CDR3 bases: TGCGCCAGCAGCCAAGTTAACCGACAGGGGGCCTACAATGAGCAGTTCTTC.

The chain joins TRBV4-1 to TRBJ2-2; TRBD2 agrees at 9 bases. The J segment lost 5 bases and the V segment lost 0 bases, leaving 10 bases of the junction unmatched. Germline V gives CDR1 MGHRA, CDR2 YSYEKL. The CDR3 runs 18 residues. CDR3 DNA sequence: TGCGCCAGCAGCCAAGATTGGCTAGCGGGATTTGTAACCGGGGAGCTGTTTTTT. Its translation is CASSQDWLAGFVTGELFF.

This sequence joins TRBV7-8 and TRBJ2-7; D not resolved. The CDR3 spans 12 residues. Germline CDR1 reads SGHVS; CDR2 reads FQNEAQ. V lost 5 bases to trimming and J lost 1 base, with 6 bases between them. The CDR3 DNA is TGTGCCAGCAGCGCGTTATCCTACGAGCAGTACTTC. The encoded protein is CASSALSYEQYF.

The chain has TRBV14 and TRBJ1-3; the match to TRBD1 covers 8 bases. The CDR3 has 15 amino acids. Germline loops: CDR1 SGHDN, CDR2 FVKESK. Trimming removed 1 base from V and 2 bases from J; junction bases left unmatched: 1. The CDR3 DNA follows: TGTGCCAGCAGCCAAGCCAGGGGGCCTGGAAACACCATATATTTT. As protein: CASSQARGPGNTIYF.

This chain uses TRBV28 with TRBJ1-5, with 7 bases that match TRBD1. J was trimmed by 6 bases and V by 2 bases; bases with no gene match: 10. In germline, CDR1 is MDHEN, CDR2 SYDVKM. CDR3 size: 16 residues. CDR3 in amino acids: CASSLQKGTAFQPQHF. CDR3 nucleotide sequence: TGTGCCAGCAGTTTACAAAAAGGGACAGCATTTCAGCCCCAGCATTTT.

The genes are TRBV4-1 and TRBJ1-1; 7 nucleotides line up with TRBD1. Germline loops: CDR1 MGHRA, CDR2 YSYEKL. This CDR3 has 17 amino acids. Trimming removed 4 bases from V and 0 bases from J; junction bases left unmatched: 11. The CDR3 nucleotides are TGCGCCAGCAGCCGACCTACAGGGGAAAGCCTGAACACTGAAGCTTTCTTT. As protein: CASSRPTGESLNTEAFF.

V and J are TRBV20-1 and TRBJ2-5; 7 nucleotides line up with TRBD2. Germline CDR1 reads DFQATT; CDR2 reads SNEGSKA (reference sequence). V lost 6 bases and J lost 5; bases outside the gene matches: 3. The CDR3 covers 11 residues. The CDR3 coding sequence is TGCAGTGCCGGGGGGAGGGAGACCCAGTACTTC. Translation gives CSAGGRETQYF.

The chain employs TRBV11-2 and TRBJ1-2; 11 positions match TRBD1. V gave up 1 base and J gave up 3 bases; unmatched junction bases: 4. The CDR3 runs 16 residues. From germline, CDR1 is SGHAT and CDR2 FQNNGV. The CDR3 region has the DNA TGTGCCAGCAGCTTAGCCCGGGACAGGGGGGACTATGGCTACACCTTC. Translation gives CASSLARDRGDYGYTF.

The chain has TRBV7-9 and TRBJ2-7; 13 bases fit TRBD2. V lost 5 bases to trimming and J lost 3 bases; unmatched junction nucleotides: 7. Germline lookup yields CDR1 SEHNR and CDR2 FQNEAQ (reference sequence). The CDR3 contains 16 residues. CDR3 bases: TGTGCCAGCAGCCCCCGGACTAGCGGGAGCGACTACGAGCAGTACTTC. This codes for CASSPRTSGSDYEQYF.

This chain joins TRBV10-2 and TRBJ2-5; 9 nucleotides align to TRBD1. The CDR3 is made up of 14 amino acids. In germline, CDR1 is WSHSY, CDR2 SAAADI. V gave up 8 bases and J gave up 0 bases; unmatched junction bases: 4. The CDR3 sequence: CASRDRDHQETQYF. The DNA for the CDR3 is TGCGCCAGCCGGGACAGGGACCACCAAGAGACCCAGTACTTC.

This clone was found once. V usage is TRBV2 and J usage is TRBJ1-5, with TRBD1 matching 8 bases. Germline CDR1 is SNHLY and CDR2 is FYNNEI. The CDR3 is 17 residues long. V lost 8 bases and J lost 0; bases outside the gene matches: 12. Written as DNA, the CDR3 is TGTGCCAGCGATAGGACAGGGTTGCCCTATAGCAATCAGCCCCAGCATTTT. Translating it yields CASDRTGLPYSNQPQHF. Together with reference TRBV2 and TRBJ1-5, the CDR3 gives the full variable domain: EPEVTQTPSHQVTQMGQEVILRCVPISNHLYFYWYRQILGQKVEFLVSFYNNEISEKSEIFDDQFSVERPDGSNFTLKIRSTKLEDSAMYFCASDRTGLPYSNQPQHFGDGTRLSIL.

The rearrangement joins TRBV5-6 to TRBJ1-4; possible D gene TRBD1, 6 bases. With 4 bases removed from V and 5 bases from J, the gap between germline ends came to 12 bases. The CDR3 runs 14 residues. Germline CDR1 reads SGHDT; CDR2 reads YYEEEE. In nucleotides, the CDR3 is TGTGCCAGCAGCCGCGGACAGAGGAATGAAAAACTGTTTTTT. Encoded protein: CASSRGQRNEKLFF.

The chain couples TRBV7-8 to TRBJ2-7, with a possible D match to TRBD1 (5 bases). The CDR3 covers 16 residues. V dropped 5 bases and J dropped 0 bases, with 17 bases sitting between them. The germline gives CDR1 SGHVS, CDR2 FQNEAQ. CDR3 coding DNA: TGTGCCAGCAGCCTAGGGGCAGAGTTAAGCTCCTACGAGCAGTACTTC. Translation gives CASSLGAELSSYEQYF.

A few counts support this clone. The chain employs TRBV19 and TRBJ1-1; D is unresolved. The germline CDR1 and CDR2 sequences are LNHDA and SQIVND (reference sequence). V was shortened by 3 bases and J by 1 base, with 12 bases between the two germline ends. The CDR3 is made up of 15 amino acids. The CDR3 DNA reads TGTGCCAGTAGTATCTCTCGCGCGGCGAACACTGAAGCTTTCTTT. It specifies CASSISRAANTEAFF.

The chain uses TRBV7-3 and TRBJ2-3; tentative D call: TRBD2 (5 bases). Germline V gene sequence: CDR1 SGHTA, CDR2 FQGTGA. The length of the CDR3 is 14 residues. Trimming cost V 2 bases and J 5 bases, with 11 bases left between them. The CDR3 nucleotides are TGTGCCAGCAGCTTAGGTTACGGGATAGATACGCAGTATTTT. Residues: CASSLGYGIDTQYF.

The rearrangement joins TRBV5-1 to TRBJ1-2, with 7 bases matching TRBD1. The germline gives CDR1 SGHRS, CDR2 YFSETQ. The length of the CDR3 is 15 residues. J was trimmed by 0 bases and V by 2 bases; bases with no gene match: 4. The CDR3 loop reads CASSFSGQPNYGYTF. For the CDR3, the DNA is TGCGCCAGCAGCTTTTCGGGACAGCCTAACTATGGCTACACCTTC.

V gene TRBV5-1 combines with J gene TRBJ2-3; 7 nucleotides line up with TRBD2. CDR3 length: 16 amino acids. CDR1 is SGHRS and CDR2 is YFSETQ in the germline V gene. The J segment lost 3 bases and the V segment lost 4 bases, leaving 11 bases of the junction unmatched. The CDR3 coding sequence is TGCGCCAGCAGCACTACAGCGGGGAGCCTGACAGATACGCAGTATTTT. Translation: CASSTTAGSLTDTQYF.

The chain carries TRBV18 and TRBJ1-5, with unresolved D. CDR1 KGHSH and CDR2 LQKENI come from the germline V gene. The CDR3 is made up of 17 amino acids. V lost 0 bases and J 2 bases, leaving 14 bases between the germline ends. CDR3 protein: CASSPPNGGLGNQPQHF. The CDR3 coding sequence is TGTGCCAGCTCACCACCGAACGGAGGGTTAGGCAATCAGCCCCAGCATTTT.

V gene TRBV14 combines with J gene TRBJ1-1; D gene uncertain. The CDR3 is 14 amino acids. The germline gives CDR1 SGHDN, CDR2 FVKESK. Trimming stripped 4 bases from V and 4 bases from J, with 13 bases between. CDR3 residues: CASSPGSRVTEAFF. The CDR3 DNA follows: TGTGCCAGCAGCCCCGGGTCCCGGGTCACTGAAGCTTTCTTT.

This clone appeared a single time. V and J are TRBV7-9 and TRBJ2-2; the match to TRBD1 covers 7 bases. Germline lookup yields CDR1 SEHNR and CDR2 FQNEAQ (reference sequence). The trim removed 0 bases at V and 1 base at J, leaving 11 bases unmatched. The CDR3 runs to 19 residues. The CDR3 region is CASSLALRGTAENTGELFF. As DNA, the CDR3 is TGTGCCAGCAGCTTAGCCCTAAGGGGGACAGCCGAGAACACCGGGGAGCTGTTTTTT.

DNA of the CDR3: TGTGCCACCCAGACAGGGATTGCAACTAATGAAAAACTGTTTTTT. Translated, it gives CATQTGIATNEKLFF. The J gene is TRBJ1-4, the V gene TRBV10-3; 7 nucleotides agree with TRBD1. In germline, CDR1 is ENHRY, CDR2 SYGVKD. This CDR3 is 15 amino acids long. The trim removed 10 bases at V and 0 bases at J, leaving 8 bases unmatched.

The chain couples TRBV10-3 to TRBJ2-7; a possible D gene is TRBD2 (6 bases). Germline CDR1 and CDR2: ENHRY and SYGVKD. Trimming shortened V by 1 base and J by 2 bases, and 15 bases separated the two germline ends. This CDR3 is built from 16 residues. DNA of the CDR3: TGTGCCATCAGTGAGTTATCTAGCGACACTACCTACGAGCAGTACTTC. Protein sequence: CAISELSSDTTYEQYF.

This chain connects TRBV4-1 to TRBJ2-3, with D perhaps TRBD2 (7 bases). Germline values: CDR1 MGHRA, CDR2 YSYEKL. The CDR3 contains 16 residues. Trimming pared 2 bases from V and 7 bases from J, leaving 19 bases between. CDR3 bases: TGCGCCAGCAGCCAACTGCGGGGGCCCAAACCCTATACGCAGTATTTT. Its protein product is CASSQLRGPKPYTQYF.

This chain links TRBV13 with TRBJ2-1; no clear D. Trimming shortened V by 5 bases and J by 10 bases, and 12 bases separated the two germline ends. The CDR3 runs to 12 residues. Germline CDR1 PRHDT, CDR2 FYEKMQ (reference sequence). The CDR3 region has the DNA TGTGCCAGCAGCACCTCCAAGCGAGAGCAGTTCTTC. Its translation: CASSTSKREQFF.

V and J are TRBV5-4 and TRBJ1-2, with D perhaps TRBD1 (6 bases). In germline, CDR1 is SGHNT, CDR2 YYREEE (reference sequence). CDR3 size: 14 residues. V dropped 3 bases and J dropped 4 bases, with 13 bases sitting between them. CDR3 residues: CASSSGTQIYGYTF. Here the CDR3 DNA reads TGTGCCAGCAGCTCCGGGACACAAATCTATGGCTACACCTTC.

The chain links TRBV9 to TRBJ1-1; D call uncertain. CDR3 size: 14 residues. V lost 3 bases to trimming and J lost 4 bases, with 13 bases between them. Germline CDR1 reads SGDLS; CDR2 reads YYNGEE. The CDR3, as DNA: TGTGCCAGCAGCGCGGGCCTCCGGGGCACTGAAGCTTTCTTT. This encodes CASSAGLRGTEAFF.

The V and J genes are TRBV28 and TRBJ1-4, with 8 nucleotides matching TRBD1. Looked up from germline, CDR1 is MDHEN and CDR2 is SYDVKM. The CDR3 is 16 amino acids. Trimming removed 4 bases from V and 7 bases from J; junction bases left unmatched: 11. Here the CDR3 reads CASSSLPRGQVEKLFF. In nucleotides, the CDR3 is TGTGCCAGCAGTTCTCTTCCCAGGGGGCAGGTTGAAAAACTGTTTTTT.

V and J are TRBV30 and TRBJ2-1; 7 bases align to TRBD2. The germline V gene encodes CDR1 GTSNPN and CDR2 SVGIG (reference sequence). The ends lost 4 bases at V and 0 bases at J; junction bases unmatched: 12. There are 17 residues in the CDR3. The CDR3 is CAWTSGKYTASYNEQFF. In DNA form, the CDR3 reads TGTGCCTGGACTAGCGGAAAATATACAGCCTCCTACAATGAGCAGTTCTTC. Full variable domain (rest looked up from reference TRBV30 and TRBJ2-1): SQTIHQWPATLVQPVGSPLSLECTVEGTSNPNLYWYRQAAGRGLQLLFYSVGIGQISSEVPQNLSASRPQDRQFILSSKKLLLSDSGFYLCAWTSGKYTASYNEQFFGPGTRLTVL.

The V call is TRBV5-5, the J call TRBJ2-7; 7 bases match TRBD2. Germline V CDR1 and CDR2: SGHKS, YYEKEE (reference sequence). With 4 bases clipped from V and 2 bases from J, the junction kept 6 bases outside the gene matches. This CDR3 has 14 residues. The CDR3 reads CASSPQRGPYEQYF. CDR3 DNA: TGTGCCAGCAGCCCCCAGCGGGGCCCCTACGAGCAGTACTTC.

This clone was observed a single time. The chain links TRBV6-1 to TRBJ2-1; 9 bases are shared with TRBD1. CDR1 and CDR2 from the germline V gene are MNHNS and SASEGT. The length of the CDR3 is 16 residues. V shed 6 bases and J 8 bases; nucleotides not matched to a gene: 14. This chain's CDR3 is CASSELQGASGDEQFF. The CDR3 bases are TGTGCCAGCAGCGAACTACAGGGGGCCAGTGGGGATGAGCAGTTCTTC.